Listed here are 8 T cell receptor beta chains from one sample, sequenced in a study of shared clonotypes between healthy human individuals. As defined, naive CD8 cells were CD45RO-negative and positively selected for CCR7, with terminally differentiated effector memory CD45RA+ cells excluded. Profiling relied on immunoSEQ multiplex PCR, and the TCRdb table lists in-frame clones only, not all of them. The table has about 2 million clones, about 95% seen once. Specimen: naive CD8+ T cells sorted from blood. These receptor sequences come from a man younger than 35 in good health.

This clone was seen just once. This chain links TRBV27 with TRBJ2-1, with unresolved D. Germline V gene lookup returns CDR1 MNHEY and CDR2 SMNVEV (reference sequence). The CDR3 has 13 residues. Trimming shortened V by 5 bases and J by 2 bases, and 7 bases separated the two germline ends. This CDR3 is CASSPYPYNEQFF. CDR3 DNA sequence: TGTGCCAGCAGTCCCTACCCCTACAATGAGCAGTTCTTC.

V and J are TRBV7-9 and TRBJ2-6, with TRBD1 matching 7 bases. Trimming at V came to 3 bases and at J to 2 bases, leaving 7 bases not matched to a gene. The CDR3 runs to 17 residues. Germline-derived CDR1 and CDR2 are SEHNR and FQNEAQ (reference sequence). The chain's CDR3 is CASSLLTGPAGANVLTF. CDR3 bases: TGTGCCAGCAGCTTGCTGACAGGGCCGGCTGGGGCCAACGTCCTGACTTTC.

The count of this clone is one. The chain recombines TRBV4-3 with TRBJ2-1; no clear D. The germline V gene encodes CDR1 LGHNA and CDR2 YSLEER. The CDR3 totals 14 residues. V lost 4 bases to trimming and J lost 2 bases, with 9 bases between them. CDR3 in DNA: TGCGCCAGCAGCCTTGGCCTAGCCTACAATGAGCAGTTCTTC. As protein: CASSLGLAYNEQFF.

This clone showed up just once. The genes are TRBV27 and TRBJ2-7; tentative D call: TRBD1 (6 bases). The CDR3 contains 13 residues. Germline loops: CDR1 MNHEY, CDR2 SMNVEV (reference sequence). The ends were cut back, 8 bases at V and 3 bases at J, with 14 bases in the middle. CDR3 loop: CASSPGAVYEQYF. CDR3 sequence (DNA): TGTGCCAGCTCCCCAGGGGCAGTCTACGAGCAGTACTTC.

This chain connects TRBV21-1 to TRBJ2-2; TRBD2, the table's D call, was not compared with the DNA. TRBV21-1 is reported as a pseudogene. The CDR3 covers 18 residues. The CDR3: CASPTSGRPCSSTGELFF. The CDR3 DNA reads TGTGCCAGCCCGACTAGCGGGAGGCCCTGTTCGAGCACCGGGGAGCTGTTTTTT.

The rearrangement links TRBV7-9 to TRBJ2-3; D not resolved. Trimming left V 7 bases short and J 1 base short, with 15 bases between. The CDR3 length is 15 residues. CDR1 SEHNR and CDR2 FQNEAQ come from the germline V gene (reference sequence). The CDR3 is CASNPVGVGTDTQYF. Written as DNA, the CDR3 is TGTGCCAGCAACCCAGTCGGTGTTGGCACAGATACGCAGTATTTT.

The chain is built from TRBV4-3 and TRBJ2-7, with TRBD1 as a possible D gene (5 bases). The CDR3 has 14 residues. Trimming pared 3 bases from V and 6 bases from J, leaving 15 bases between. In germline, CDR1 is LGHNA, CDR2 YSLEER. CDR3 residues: CASSQNHPGPEQYF. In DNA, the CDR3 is TGCGCCAGCAGCCAGAATCACCCAGGGCCCGAGCAGTACTTC.

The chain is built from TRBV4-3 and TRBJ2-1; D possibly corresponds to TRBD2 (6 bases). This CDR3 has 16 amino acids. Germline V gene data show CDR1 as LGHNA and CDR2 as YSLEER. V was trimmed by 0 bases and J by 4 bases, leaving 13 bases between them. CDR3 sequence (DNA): TGCGCCAGCAGCCAAGATCGGCTAGCGCAATACAATGAGCAGTTCTTC. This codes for CASSQDRLAQYNEQFF.